This TCR beta chain was found in a study of monozygotic twins with inflammatory bowel disease. The germline CDR1 and CDR2 sequences are SGHAT and FQNNGV. This CDR3 has 13 residues. TCRdb re-called the 5' RACE reads; one entry per CDR3 protein, DNA not given. Its clone listing holds some 99,000 distinct CDR3 sequences. J is TRBJ2-4 and V is TRBV11-2; TCRdb's assignment of TRBD1 cannot be checked, as there is no DNA. The source material was blood. The clonotype originates from a human donor with ulcerative colitis or Crohn's disease, or a healthy co-twin of an affected twin (not recorded which). The CDR3 sequence is CASGGGAKNIQYF.